Listed below are T cell receptor beta chains from one sample, sequenced in a study of blood T cell repertoires in COVID-19. Using immunoSEQ multiplex PCR, the repertoire was profiled, and TCRdb retains in-frame clones only, with some absent. In the table there are fewer than 65,000 clones, about 83% of which are singletons. Material: peripheral blood. The receptors were gathered from a human donor in a cohort sampled during active COVID-19. CDR3s include the opening cysteine and the closing phenylalanine or tryptophan. D genes are given only for firm matches. Where a row states a size, it is once, few, many or the class of an expanded clone; other rows omit it.

j_call clone_size d_call v_call cdr3_nt cdr3_aa
TRBJ2-7 - - TRBV5-6 TGTGCCAGCAGCTTGTATGCGTCCTACGAGCAGTACTTC CASSLYASYEQYF
TRBJ2-3 few TRBD2 TRBV29-1 TGCAGCGCCACCAGCGGGGTTAGCACAGATACGCAGTATTTT CSATSGVSTDTQYF
TRBJ2-5 - TRBD1 TRBV27 TGTGCCAGCGGCCGGACAGGGGGTTTGGGGGAGACCCAGTACTTC CASGRTGGLGETQYF
TRBJ2-1 - TRBD2 TRBV7-3 TGTGCCAGCAGCCTGACTAGCGGGGGGGCCTTGCATGAGCAGTTCTTC CASSLTSGGALHEQFF
TRBJ1-4 - - TRBV13 TGTGCCAGCCGTCCGGTTAATAATGAAAAACTGTTTTTT CASRPVNNEKLFF
TRBJ2-2 - TRBD1 TRBV18 TGTGCCAGCTCTCCCGGGACAGGGCTTGTCACCGGGGAGCTGTTTTTT CASSPGTGLVTGELFF
TRBJ2-1 - - TRBV30 TGTGCCTGGAGTGTAATGACTCCTAATGAGCAGTTCTTC CAWSVMTPNEQFF
TRBJ2-2 few - TRBV19 TGTGCCAGTAGTATGAGGCAAAACACCGGGGAGCTGTTTTTT CASSMRQNTGELFF
TRBJ2-2 - - TRBV5-1 TGCGCCAGCAACCCGGACGCGGGAAACACCGGGGAGCTGTTTTTT CASNPDAGNTGELFF
TRBJ2-2 - TRBD1 TRBV13 TGTGCCAGCAGCGAAGAGAGCTTTGGGACAGCGAACACCGGGGAGCTGTTTTTT CASSEESFGTANTGELFF
TRBJ1-2 few TRBD1 TRBV5-1 TGCGCCAGCAGCTTGGAGGCAGGGGGGTATAACTATGGCTACACCTTC CASSLEAGGYNYGYTF
TRBJ2-5 - - TRBV5-1 TGCGCCAGCAGCTTGTTGGGCGGGCCCGAAGAGACCCAGTACTTC CASSLLGGPEETQYF
TRBJ1-6 - - TRBV5-6 TGTGCCAGCAGTTCTGTCAGGGGCACCTCACCCCTCCACTTT CASSSVRGTSPLHF
TRBJ2-7 - TRBD2 TRBV19 TGTGCCAGCAAAGAGACGGGACTAGACTCCTACGAGCAGTACTTC CASKETGLDSYEQYF
TRBJ2-2 - - TRBV4-3 TGCGCCAGCAGCCCGGGGGCGAACACCGGGGAGCTGTTTTTT CASSPGANTGELFF
TRBJ2-1 - - TRBV29-1 TGCAGCGTTGAAGAACCGGGAAGGATCCTCAATGAGCAGTTCTTC CSVEEPGRILNEQFF
TRBJ1-6 - TRBD1 TRBV5-1 TGCGCCAGCAGCCCCACAACCGGGACAGGGATCAATTCACCCCTCCACTTT CASSPTTGTGINSPLHF
TRBJ2-3 - TRBD2 TRBV19 TGTGCCAGTAGACCTAGCGGGAGGGGCACAGATACGCAGTATTTT CASRPSGRGTDTQYF
TRBJ2-7 few - TRBV5-5 TGTGCCAGCAGCATCCGACTGACGGCTTCCTACGAGCAGTACTTC CASSIRLTASYEQYF
TRBJ1-2 - - TRBV7-9 TGTGCCAGCAGCTTAGATGGCCGATTAGCCTCTAACTATGGCTACACCTTC CASSLDGRLASNYGYTF
TRBJ1-1 - - TRBV5-1 TGCGCCAGCAGCTCTGGGACTGCTGAAACTTTCTTT CASSSGTAETFF
TRBJ2-7 many TRBD2 TRBV19 TGTGCCAGTAGTTCGGGACTAGCGGGGGCAGCTTGGTCCTACGAGCAGTACTTC CASSSGLAGAAWSYEQYF
TRBJ2-3 once - TRBV12-5 TGTGCTAGTGGTTTAACGAGAGCAGGGCCCCCAGATACGCAGTATTTT CASGLTRAGPPDTQYF
TRBJ2-3 - - TRBV2 TGTGCCAGCAGTGTTTCCTTAACTTATACGCAGTATTTT CASSVSLTYTQYF
TRBJ2-3 - TRBD2 TRBV28 TGTGCCAGCAGTTGGGGGAGGGCAACAGATACGCAGTATTTT CASSWGRATDTQYF
TRBJ2-7 - - TRBV10-3 TGTGCCATCAGTGAGTCTCGCCGCGGGGCCTCTCGGGAGCAGTACTTC CAISESRRGASREQYF
TRBJ2-7 - TRBD2 TRBV4-1 TGCGCCAGCAGCCTTGGGGGGAGCGGGGGGTTCTACGAGCAGTACTTC CASSLGGSGGFYEQYF
TRBJ2-6 - - TRBV28 TGTGCCAGCAGTTCCCAGGGCTCTGGGGCCAACGTCCTGACTTTC CASSSQGSGANVLTF
TRBJ2-5 - - TRBV28 TGTGCCAGCAGTGGTGCCGGGACTGGACAAGAGACCCAGTACTTC CASSGAGTGQETQYF
TRBJ1-6 - - TRBV6-5 TGTGCCAGCCGACTCTTGTATAATTCACCCCTCCACTTT CASRLLYNSPLHF
TRBJ1-3 few - TRBV27 TGTGCCAGCAGCCCGTGGGAGGGGGTTGGAAACACCATATATTTT CASSPWEGVGNTIYF
TRBJ2-2 - TRBD2 TRBV12-5 TGTGCTAGTGGTTTGACTAGCGGGGGGTCCACCGGGGAGCTGTTTTTT CASGLTSGGSTGELFF
TRBJ2-5 - TRBD1 TRBV24-1 TGTGCCACCAGTGAGACAGGGAGTTTAGAGACCCAGTACTTC CATSETGSLETQYF
TRBJ2-6 - - TRBV5-1 TGCGCCAGCAGCGAGGGTTCTGGGGCCAACGTCCTGACTTTC CASSEGSGANVLTF
TRBJ2-5 few - TRBV7-3 TGTGCCAGCAGCCCCTTGGGACTGAAAGAGACCCAGTACTTC CASSPLGLKETQYF
TRBJ2-5 - TRBD2 TRBV11-2 TGTGCCAGCAGCTTGGTTGCGGGAGTTTACCAAGAGACCCAGTACTTC CASSLVAGVYQETQYF
TRBJ2-7 - - TRBV27 TGTGCCAGCAGTCCCCTGAAGAGAACCCCCTACGAGCAGTACTTC CASSPLKRTPYEQYF
TRBJ1-5 - - TRBV30 TGTGCCTGGAGTGTCCGAGGGAATCAGCCCCAGCATTTT CAWSVRGNQPQHF
TRBJ1-4 - - TRBV6-1 TGTGCCAGCAGGGAAGGGCAGGTGACCCTTGAAAAACTGTTTTTT CASREGQVTLEKLFF
TRBJ2-7 - - TRBV15 TGTGCCACCAGTTTAAACCCGCTAGCGCCTACTTACGAGCAGTACTTC CATSLNPLAPTYEQYF
TRBJ1-4 - - TRBV19 TGTGCCAGTAGTCCGACAGACACAACTAATGAAAAACTGTTTTTT CASSPTDTTNEKLFF
TRBJ2-7 - - TRBV7-9 TGTGCCAGCAGCGAATATGCACAATCAGACGAGCAGTACTTC CASSEYAQSDEQYF
TRBJ1-5 - - TRBV7-6 TGTGCCAGCAGCCTGACGGGGAATCAGCCCCAGCATTTT CASSLTGNQPQHF
TRBJ2-7 - - TRBV14 TGTGCCAGCAGCCAAGGGCGGGCGCAGTACTTC CASSQGRAQYF
TRBJ1-1 few TRBD1 TRBV29-1 TGCAGCGGTGGACAGGGAGACACTGAAGCTTTCTTT CSGGQGDTEAFF
TRBJ2-1 - - TRBV29-1 TGCAGCGTTGAAATGAGGAGCAGGGCCTACAATGAGCAGTTCTTC CSVEMRSRAYNEQFF
TRBJ2-6 - - TRBV3-1/TRBV3-2 TGTGCCAGCAGCCCTGTAACGAGTTCTGGGGCCAACGTCCTGACTTTC CASSPVTSSGANVLTF
TRBJ1-1 - TRBD1 TRBV28 TGTGCCAGCAGCCGGACAGGCTTGACTGAAGCTTTCTTT CASSRTGLTEAFF